This T cell receptor (beta chain) was sequenced for a study of cytomegalovirus exposure and HLA in healthy donors. Worth noting for this clone: Its antigen is currently unknown.

The germline V gene has CDR1 SGHRS and CDR2 YFSETQ. The CDR3 is made up of 14 amino acids. V dropped 3 bases and J dropped 5; count of bases not matched to a gene: 6. General study findings and limits: It was taken for granted in presence/absence analyses that sequencing depth across donors was roughly uniform. Cytomegalovirus status was reportedly diagnosed by the classifier with high sensitivity and specificity. Some TCR beta chains (over 150 of them) were listed as cytomegalovirus-associated. Equally common other TCR beta chains were less clonally expanded than HLA-associated ones, a later analysis found.

The PCR made use of 60 Vbeta and 13 Jbeta primers. The table came from immunoSEQ multiplex PCR; TCRdb's copy has only in-frame clones and leaves some out. The listing contains more than 50,000 clones. The sequence was collected from a middle-aged man in good health and CMV-seropositive. The chain recombines TRBV5-1 with TRBJ1-2; TRBD1 matches 8 bases. The sample comprised PBMCs. The CDR3 reads CASSSGQGLYGYTF. The CDR3, as DNA: TGCGCCAGCAGCTCTGGACAGGGCCTTTATGGCTACACCTTC.